Below, one T cell receptor (beta chain) is given with its context. This table comes from immunoSEQ multiplex PCR, and its TCRdb copy is limited to in-frame clones, with some not included. This sample yields more than 200,000 clones, of which around 80% are seen a single time; roughly a tenth belongs to the top ten. This entry belongs to a study of blood T cell repertoires in COVID-19. V was pared by 4 bases and J by 7 bases, with 10 bases of the junction left unmatched. CDR3 length equals 16 residues. The germline V gene encodes CDR1 KGHDR and CDR2 SFDVKD. The material sequenced was peripheral blood. The TCR was taken from a woman at least 80 years old with COVID-19, enrolled during active disease. This chain joins TRBV24-1 and TRBJ2-1; 9 bases align to TRBD1. CDR3 amino acids: CATSDRRSGTGNEQFF. Written as DNA, the CDR3 is TGTGCCACCAGTGACCGTCGCTCCGGGACAGGGAATGAGCAGTTCTTC.